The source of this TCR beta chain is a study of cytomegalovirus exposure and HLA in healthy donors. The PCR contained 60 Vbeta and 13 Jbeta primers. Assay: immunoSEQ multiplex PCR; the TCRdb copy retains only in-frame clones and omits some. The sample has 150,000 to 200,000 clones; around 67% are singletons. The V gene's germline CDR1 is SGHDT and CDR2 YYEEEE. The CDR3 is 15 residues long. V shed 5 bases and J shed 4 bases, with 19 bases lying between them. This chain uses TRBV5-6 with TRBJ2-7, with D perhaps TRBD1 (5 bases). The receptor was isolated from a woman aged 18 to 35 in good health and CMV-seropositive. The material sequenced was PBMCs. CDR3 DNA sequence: TGTGCCAGCAGGGTTTGGGGCAGCCGAGATTACGAGCAGTACTTC. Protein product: CASRVWGSRDYEQYF.